This entry lists 2 T cell receptor beta chains sequenced from one sample in a study of T cells in Graves' hyperthyroidism and ophthalmopathy (dated by TCRdb to about 2019). Receptor libraries were prepared by multiplex PCR. TCRdb records Illumina HiSeq 2000 as the sequencer. The TCR beta CDR3 regions were amplified from the RNA transcripts. The first round of RT-PCR for the TCR CDR3 was performed with the HTBI primer set and the Qiagen OneStep RT-PCR kit. TCRdb itself trimmed the public reads at Q25 with fastp, ran MiXCR and retained productive beta chains. Identical CDR3 proteins give one entry, which carries the most common genes and DNA. The table for this sample lists almost 250,000 distinct CDR3 sequences; approximately 25% of them were counted only once. 35% to 40% of the sample rests with the top ten. Sequencing was carried out using blood. These receptors were obtained from a middle-aged woman with Graves' ophthalmopathy.

The rearrangement uses TRBV7-2 and TRBJ1-5, with a weak D call TRBD1 (5 bases). The V and J ends lost 2 bases and 4 bases respectively, with 9 bases between them. The CDR3 contains 14 residues. The germline gives CDR1 SGHTA, CDR2 FQGNSA. This CDR3 is CASSLLGGNQPQHF. CDR3 DNA: TGTGCCAGCAGCTTATTGGGGGGTAATCAGCCCCAGCATTTT.

The chain employs TRBV6-5 and TRBJ1-4, with D perhaps matching TRBD1 (6 bases). The CDR3 has 15 residues. Germline CDR1 and CDR2: MNHEY and SVGAGI. The ends were cut back, 1 base at V and 2 bases at J, with 8 bases in the middle. The CDR3 region has the DNA TGTGCCAGCAGTTACTACGGACAGACTAATGAAAAACTGTTTTTT. Translating it yields CASSYYGQTNEKLFF.